This passage covers 9 T cell receptor beta chains from one sample sequenced in a study of T cell repertoires in cytomegalovirus infection. MiXCR, applied by TCRdb to the reads, yields one record per CDR3 protein. The profile covers roughly 190,000 distinct CDR3 sequences, with roughly 9% appearing a single time and about 4.6% taken by the ten largest. Specimen: PBMCs. The receptors derive from a human donor in good health (CMV status not recorded). Some clones in this sample may be carry-over from other donors' samples.

Ten or more counts support this clonotype. The rearrangement links TRBV7-9 to TRBJ2-6; D not certain. This CDR3 contains 13 residues. CDR1 is SEHNR, CDR2 FQNEAQ, per germline (reference sequence). The V end lost 5 bases, the J end lost 1 base, and 3 bases lay between the germline ends. The CDR3 region has the DNA TGTGCCAGCAGCGATTCTGGGGCCAACGTCCTGACTTTC. Translated: CASSDSGANVLTF.

This clonotype was picked up many times. The chain couples TRBV7-2 to TRBJ2-7; D remains ambiguous. Deletions cut 1 base from V and 3 bases from J, with 4 bases between. CDR3 size: 12 residues. CDR1 is SGHTA and CDR2 is FQGNSA in the germline V gene. The CDR3 DNA is TGTGCCAGCAGCTTAGTGGGCTACGAGCAGTACTTC. Protein product: CASSLVGYEQYF.

This clonotype was seen many times. The chain recombines TRBV28 with TRBJ1-5; 11 bases are shared with TRBD1. The CDR3 sequence is 15 residues long. The junction had 6 bases not matched to a gene; V was cut back by 6 bases and J by 5 bases. Germline CDR1 is MDHEN and CDR2 is SYDVKM. The CDR3 coding sequence is TGTGCCAGCAGCCGGGGACAGGGGGAATATCAGCCCCAGCATTTT. This gives the protein CASSRGQGEYQPQHF.

This clonotype came up many times. The chain couples TRBV7-9 to TRBJ1-1; D is unclear. The germline CDR1 and CDR2 sequences are SEHNR and FQNEAQ (reference sequence). The length of the CDR3 is 13 residues. Trimming removed 2 bases from V and 1 base from J, with 5 bases in between. The CDR3 DNA follows: TGTGCCAGCAGCTTATCATCGAACACTGAAGCTTTCTTT. It codes for CASSLSSNTEAFF.

This clonotype has a count of ten or more. The chain carries TRBV6-1 and TRBJ1-1, with TRBD1 as a possible D gene (5 bases). CDR1 is MNHNS, CDR2 SASEGT, per germline. V was pared by 6 bases and J by 3 bases, with 17 bases between. The CDR3 spans 15 residues. This chain's CDR3 is CASSPGGRADTEAFF. CDR3 nucleotides: TGTGCCAGCAGCCCCGGGGGGAGGGCGGACACTGAAGCTTTCTTT.

This clonotype was picked up many times. The chain recombines TRBV7-8 with TRBJ2-3; TRBD1 matches at 7 bases. The CDR3 has 15 residues. The V gene's germline CDR1 is SGHVS and CDR2 FQNEAQ. V was clipped by 5 bases and J by 2 bases; unmatched bases: 7. The CDR3 DNA is TGTGCCAGCAGCCCACGGGACAGCTTCACAGATACGCAGTATTTT. This sequence encodes CASSPRDSFTDTQYF. Supplemented by reference TRBV7-8 and TRBJ2-3, the full variable domain reads GAGVSQSPRYKVAKRGQDVALRCDPISGHVSLFWYQQALGQGPEFLTYFQNEAQLDKSGLPSDRFFAERPEGSVSTLKIQRTQQEDSAVYLCASSPRDSFTDTQYFGPGTRLTVL.

At least ten counts were recorded for this clonotype. This chain links TRBV6-1 with TRBJ1-1; D gene uncertain. Germline lookup yields CDR1 MNHNS and CDR2 SASEGT. Trimming took off 2 bases at V and 4 bases at J, with 11 bases between the two ends. This CDR3 comprises 14 residues. The CDR3 bases are TGTGCCAGCAGTGAATTTGACCGGGGCACTGAAGCTTTCTTT. It codes for CASSEFDRGTEAFF.

The chain has TRBV7-9 and TRBJ1-1; D is uncertain. This CDR3 has 10 residues. Germline CDR1 and CDR2: SEHNR and FQNEAQ (reference sequence). Deletions cut 5 bases from V and 5 bases from J, with 3 bases between. The CDR3 bases are TGTGCCAGCAGCGGGACTGAAGCTTTCTTT. Translating it yields CASSGTEAFF. Filled out from reference TRBV7-9 and TRBJ1-1, the complete variable domain reads DTGVSQNPRHKITKRGQNVTFRCDPISEHNRLYWYRQTLGQGPEFLTYFQNEAQLEKSRLLSDRFSAERPKGSFSTLEIQRTEQGDSAMYLCASSGTEAFFGQGTRLTVV.

This clonotype has at least ten counts. The V and J genes are TRBV7-2 and TRBJ2-3, with 13 bases fitting TRBD2. CDR1 is SGHTA and CDR2 is FQGNSA in the germline V gene. The CDR3 consists of 17 residues. With 4 bases clipped from V and 2 bases from J, the junction kept 6 bases outside the gene matches. CDR3 protein: CASSSPGLAGHTDTQYF. CDR3 DNA: TGTGCCAGCAGCTCCCCGGGACTAGCGGGACACACAGATACGCAGTATTTT.